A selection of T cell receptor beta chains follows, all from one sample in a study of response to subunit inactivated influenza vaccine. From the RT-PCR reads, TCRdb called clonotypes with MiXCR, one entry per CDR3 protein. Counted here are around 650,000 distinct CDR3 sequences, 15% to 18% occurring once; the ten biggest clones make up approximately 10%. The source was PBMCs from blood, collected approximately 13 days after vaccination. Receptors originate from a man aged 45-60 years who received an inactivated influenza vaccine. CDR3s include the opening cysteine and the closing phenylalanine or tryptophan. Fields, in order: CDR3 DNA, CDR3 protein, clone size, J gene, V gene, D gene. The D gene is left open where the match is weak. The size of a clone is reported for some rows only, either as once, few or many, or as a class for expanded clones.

TGTGCCAGCAGCGCCCGGGGGCGTTTCTACAATGAGCAGTTCTTC | CASSARGRFYNEQFF | few | TRBJ2-1 | TRBV11-2 | .
TGTGCCAGCAGTCCCCCCCGCTGGGGATCAAGCTATGGCTACACCTTC | CASSPPRWGSSYGYTF | few | TRBJ1-2 | TRBV12-3/TRBV12-4 | .
TGTGCCTGGAGCAGTGGCAGGGGGGCTCACGAGCAGTACTTC | CAWSSGRGAHEQYF | few | TRBJ2-7 | TRBV30 | .
TGCAGTGCTACCTCTGCTAGCGGGAGCACAGATACGCAGTATTTT | CSATSASGSTDTQYF | few | TRBJ2-3 | TRBV20-1 | TRBD2
TGTGCCATCAGGGGACAGGGGGATGAAGCTTTCTTT | CAIRGQGDEAFF | few | TRBJ1-1 | TRBV10-3 | TRBD1
TGCAGTGCTAGGGCAGGGACTAGCGCCTACCCGAGCTCCTACGAGCAGTACTTC | CSARAGTSAYPSSYEQYF | . | TRBJ2-7 | TRBV20-1 | TRBD2
TGTGCCAGCAGTTTAATCAGGGGCTATGGCTACACCTTC | CASSLIRGYGYTF | . | TRBJ1-2 | TRBV12-3/TRBV12-4 | .
TGCGCCAGCAGCCAGGGGACCACGAACACAGATACGCAGTATTTT | CASSQGTTNTDTQYF | . | TRBJ2-3 | TRBV5-1 | .
TGTGCCAGCAGTTACATCTCCGGGACAGGGGGAACCTACGAGCAGTACTTC | CASSYISGTGGTYEQYF | . | TRBJ2-7 | TRBV6-2/TRBV6-3 | TRBD1
TGTGCCAGCAGCGAGGTGGCGAGCTCCTATAATTCACCCCTCCACTTT | CASSEVASSYNSPLHF | . | TRBJ1-6 | TRBV9 | .
TGTGCCAGCAGCTCACACAGGGGACTGGGACACAATGAGCAGTTCTTC | CASSSHRGLGHNEQFF | . | TRBJ2-1 | TRBV7-3 | .
TGCGCCAGCAGCTTGGGGACAGGGGGGATGAACACTGAAGCTTTCTTT | CASSLGTGGMNTEAFF | . | TRBJ1-1 | TRBV5-1 | TRBD1
TGCAGTGCGCGGGGGGGAACTTCCACCGGGGAGCTGTTTTTT | CSARGGTSTGELFF | few | TRBJ2-2 | TRBV20-1 | TRBD2
TGTGCCAGCAGTCTCGGGACTCCCTTCGGATCCTACAATGAGCAGTTCTTC | CASSLGTPFGSYNEQFF | . | TRBJ2-1 | TRBV12-3/TRBV12-4 | .
TGTGCCAGCAGCGCAGGGGACAGGGGGCAAGCTTTCTTT | CASSAGDRGQAFF | few | TRBJ1-1 | TRBV9 | TRBD1
TGTGCCAGCAGTTTTCAGATAGATACGCAGTATTTT | CASSFQIDTQYF | few | TRBJ2-3 | TRBV12-3/TRBV12-4 | .
TGTGCCAGCAGCTTAGTGCCGACAAGCTCCTACGAGCAGTACTTC | CASSLVPTSSYEQYF | many | TRBJ2-7 | TRBV7-2 | .
TGTGCCAGTAGTATAGCGGGGGGAACCCCTTATAATGAGCAGTTCTTC | CASSIAGGTPYNEQFF | . | TRBJ2-1 | TRBV19 | TRBD2
TGTGCCAGCAGCTTAGCATTTCAGCCTTACGAGCAGTACTTC | CASSLAFQPYEQYF | . | TRBJ2-7 | TRBV7-2 | .
TGTGCCAGCAGCTCCAGGCGTACCGCAACTAATGAAAAACTGTTTTTT | CASSSRRTATNEKLFF | . | TRBJ1-4 | TRBV7-9 | .
TGTGCCAGCAGGGGACTAGCGGGGAAGAGCTCCTACAATGAGCAGTTCTTC | CASRGLAGKSSYNEQFF | few | TRBJ2-1 | TRBV3-1 | TRBD2
TGTGCCAGCAGCCCCCGGACAGGGGGCGATGAAAAACTGTTTTTT | CASSPRTGGDEKLFF | . | TRBJ1-4 | TRBV7-9 | TRBD1
TGTGCCAGCAGCTACACTAGTGAGCAGTTCTTC | CASSYTSEQFF | few | TRBJ2-1 | TRBV7-2 | .
TGCGCCAGCAGCCCCCGGACAGGTGCGGCCAATGAGCAGTTCTTC | CASSPRTGAANEQFF | many | TRBJ2-1 | TRBV5-1 | TRBD1
TGTGCCAGCAGCCGGGACAGGGGGCGCGTAGATACGCAGTATTTT | CASSRDRGRVDTQYF | few | TRBJ2-3 | TRBV11-2 | TRBD1
TGTGCCACCAGTGATTCGAGCAGGGGAAACACCGGGGAGCTGTTTTTT | CATSDSSRGNTGELFF | few | TRBJ2-2 | TRBV24-1 | .
TGTGCCAGCAGCTTAGGCCGGAGGGCCCAGTACTTC | CASSLGRRAQYF | . | TRBJ2-5 | TRBV7-8 | .
TGTGCCAGCAGTTACGTCCCGACTAGCGGCGAGCAGTACTTC | CASSYVPTSGEQYF | . | TRBJ2-7 | TRBV6-2/TRBV6-3 | TRBD2
TGCAGCGTTGAAGATTACCGGGGGACTAGCGGGAGGGCCGGAGAGACCCAGTACTTC | CSVEDYRGTSGRAGETQYF | . | TRBJ2-5 | TRBV29-1 | TRBD2
TGCGCCAGCAGCCCCGGACTAGCGGGAGTTTCCGAGCAGTACTTC | CASSPGLAGVSEQYF | few | TRBJ2-7 | TRBV5-1 | TRBD2
TGTGCCAGCAGTTTGAGGCAGGCCTACGAGCAGTACTTC | CASSLRQAYEQYF | many | TRBJ2-7 | TRBV27 | .
TGTGCCAGCAGCGCTGAGACTGGCTACACCTTC | CASSAETGYTF | few | TRBJ1-2 | TRBV7-9 | .
TGTGCCAGCAGCCAAGGGTACGGGGGGCGCAATCAGCCCCAGCATTTT | CASSQGYGGRNQPQHF | . | TRBJ1-5 | TRBV3-1 | .
TGTGCCAGCCGATTCGGGACAGGGACTAACAATGAGCAGTTCTTC | CASRFGTGTNNEQFF | few | TRBJ2-1 | TRBV6-1 | TRBD1
TGTGCCAGCAGTGATCACTGGGGGGGCTCAGCGGGGACCCAGTACTTC | CASSDHWGGSAGTQYF | . | TRBJ2-5 | TRBV25-1 | .
TGCGCCAGCAGCCAACCCGACAGAAGCCATGAGCAGTTCTTC | CASSQPDRSHEQFF | . | TRBJ2-1 | TRBV4-3 | .
TGTGCCAGCAGTTTAGAAAACCATGGCTACACCTTC | CASSLENHGYTF | few | TRBJ1-2 | TRBV12-3/TRBV12-4 | .
TGTGCCAGCAGCACCGGGACTAACACAGATACGCAGTATTTT | CASSTGTNTDTQYF | . | TRBJ2-3 | TRBV7-3 | TRBD2
TGTGCCACCAGCTCCAGGGGGCGAGGGCGGGACGATGAGCAGTTCTTC | CATSSRGRGRDDEQFF | few | TRBJ2-1 | TRBV15 | TRBD1
TGCAGTGCTCCCCGCCAGGGGGCCAACGAGCAGTACTTC | CSAPRQGANEQYF | few | TRBJ2-7 | TRBV20-1 | TRBD1
TGTGCCAGCAGCCTCCGGGCCATCTCTGGGGCCAACGTCCTGACTTTC | CASSLRAISGANVLTF | few | TRBJ2-6 | TRBV27 | .
TGTGCCAGCAGCAATGACTACACAGATACGCAGTATTTT | CASSNDYTDTQYF | few | TRBJ2-3 | TRBV12-3/TRBV12-4 | .
TGTGCCAGCAGCGCTCGGCCGCTCCAGGACGAAATCAAACCCAACAAAAACATTCAGTACTTC | CASSARPLQDEIKPNKNIQYF | few | TRBJ2-4 | TRBV21-1 | .
TGTGCCAGCAGCGCGTTTTCTGGGGTGACAGGGACTTACGAGCAGTACTTC | CASSAFSGVTGTYEQYF | . | TRBJ2-7 | TRBV5-6 | .
TGCAGTGCTTTAGCGGGGCTGCAAGAGACCCAGTACTTC | CSALAGLQETQYF | . | TRBJ2-5 | TRBV20-1 | TRBD2
TGTGCCAGCACCATTACGGGGTTTCGCTACGAGCAGTACTTC | CASTITGFRYEQYF | . | TRBJ2-7 | TRBV28 | .
TGCAGTGCTAGAGGGACGCTCAGGAACACTGAAGCTTTCTTT | CSARGTLRNTEAFF | . | TRBJ1-1 | TRBV20-1 | .
TGTGCCAGCAGCCCAACAGGACAGAGAATGCGCTACACCTTC | CASSPTGQRMRYTF | many | TRBJ1-2 | TRBV3-1 | .
TGTGCCAGCTCACCACCGGCTAGTTATGAGCAGTTCTTC | CASSPPASYEQFF | many | TRBJ2-1 | TRBV18 | .
TGCAGCGTTCGGGGCAGGGTAACCTACGAGCAGTACTTC | CSVRGRVTYEQYF | few | TRBJ2-7 | TRBV29-1 | .
TGCAGTGCAGTCCAGCGGCTATACGAGCAGTACTTC | CSAVQRLYEQYF | few | TRBJ2-7 | TRBV20-1 | .
TGTGCCAGCAGCAAGGGGACAGGACTACAAGAGACCCAGTACTTC | CASSKGTGLQETQYF | . | TRBJ2-5 | TRBV7-9 | TRBD1
TGCAGTGCTAGGCGACAGGGGGCTTCGGGTGAGCAGTACTTC | CSARRQGASGEQYF | once | TRBJ2-7 | TRBV20-1 | TRBD1
TGTGCCAGCAGTTACTCGGGACTAGCGGACAATGAGCAGTTCTTC | CASSYSGLADNEQFF | many | TRBJ2-1 | TRBV6-5 | TRBD2
TGTGCCAGCAGCCTTAGGGACAAGGCGAGACCAGACGAGCAGTACTTC | CASSLRDKARPDEQYF | few | TRBJ2-7 | TRBV7-2 | .
TGCAGTGCTAGAGATTTACTAGCGGAGCACTACGAGCAGTACTTC | CSARDLLAEHYEQYF | . | TRBJ2-7 | TRBV20-1 | TRBD2